This is a list of T cell receptor beta chains from one sample in a study of cytomegalovirus exposure and HLA in healthy donors. The table came from immunoSEQ multiplex PCR; TCRdb's copy has only in-frame clones and leaves some out. The table has 100,000 to 150,000 clones, just over 70% seen once; the top ten hold around 2.7%. Sequenced input: PBMCs. All receptors derive from a woman aged 55 to 70 in good health and CMV-seropositive. CDR3s include the opening cysteine and the closing phenylalanine or tryptophan. The D gene is left open where the match is weak. Clone size, where shown, is once, few, many, or a class for clones that have expanded.

v_call	clone_size	j_call	d_call	cdr3_nt	cdr3_aa
TRBV19	.	TRBJ1-2	TRBD1	TGTGCCAGTAGTATCACTGGCAGGGGGCCCAGTGGCTACACCTTC	CASSITGRGPSGYTF
TRBV5-1	.	TRBJ2-1	.	TGCGCCAGCAGCTGGTTGGGGCCTGAAAGTGGTGAGCAGTTCTTC	CASSWLGPESGEQFF
TRBV5-1	.	TRBJ1-2	TRBD1	TGCGCCAGCAGCAAGGACAGGTCGGCTACAGACTATGGCTACACCTTC	CASSKDRSATDYGYTF
TRBV6-6	.	TRBJ1-5	TRBD1	TGTGCCAGCAGTTACTCGAGGACAGGGGGGAATCAGCCCCAGCATTTT	CASSYSRTGGNQPQHF
TRBV10-3	.	TRBJ1-5	.	TGTGCCATCAGTGAGTATAAAGGACAGAACTTATATAGCAATCAGCCCCAGCATTTT	CAISEYKGQNLYSNQPQHF
TRBV5-1	once	TRBJ1-2	TRBD1	TGCGCCAGCAGCTTGGGGGACAGGGCTTACACTAACTATGGCTACACCTTC	CASSLGDRAYTNYGYTF
TRBV19	.	TRBJ1-5	.	TGTGCCAGTAGTCCCCCCGGACTATCGGGCAATCAGCCCCAGCATTTT	CASSPPGLSGNQPQHF
TRBV19	.	TRBJ1-1	TRBD1	TGTGCCACCGGACAGGGCATCATGAACACTGAAGCTTTCTTT	CATGQGIMNTEAFF
TRBV7-6	.	TRBJ2-7	.	TGTGCCAGCGAATGGGTACAGGATTTTCTTTACTACGAGCAGTACTTC	CASEWVQDFLYYEQYF
TRBV14	few	TRBJ2-7	.	TGTGCCAGCAGCCAAGGGGTAAGGGCGGGGGAGCAGTACTTC	CASSQGVRAGEQYF
TRBV5-1	few	TRBJ2-2	TRBD1	TGCGCCAGCAGGTCCACAGGGGCCGGGGAGCTGTTTTTT	CASRSTGAGELFF
TRBV4-2	.	TRBJ2-5	TRBD2	TGTGCCAGCAGCGAATTTAGCGGGGGCATACAAGAGACCCAGTACTTC	CASSEFSGGIQETQYF
TRBV5-6	once	TRBJ1-2	TRBD1	TGTGCCAGCAGCTTGCAGGGGGCCAACTATGGCTACACCTTC	CASSLQGANYGYTF
TRBV6-1	.	TRBJ1-6	TRBD1	TGTGCCAGCAGTCTGACAGGGAACTCACCCCTCCACTTT	CASSLTGNSPLHF
TRBV6-1	once	TRBJ1-6	TRBD1	TGTGCCAGCAGAGATCCCGGGACAGGGATGTCACCCCTCCACTTT	CASRDPGTGMSPLHF
TRBV7-9	few	TRBJ1-4	TRBD1	TGTGCCAGCAGCACTCGGGCCGGGACAGGGGATGAAAAACTGTTTTTT	CASSTRAGTGDEKLFF
TRBV6-5	.	TRBJ2-7	TRBD1	TGTGCCAGCAGATCCGGGACAGGGACAGACGAGCAGTACTTC	CASRSGTGTDEQYF
TRBV6-5	.	TRBJ2-7	TRBD2	TGTGCCAGCAGAAGAAGCGGGGGGGACTCCTACGAGCAGTACTTC	CASRRSGGDSYEQYF
TRBV27	medium-sized	TRBJ1-2	.	TGTGCCAGCAGTATTACTCCGACAGTGAATGGCTACACCTTC	CASSITPTVNGYTF
TRBV5-1	.	TRBJ1-4	.	TGCGCCAGCAGCTTGGACGGAGCTAATGAAAAACTGTTTTTT	CASSLDGANEKLFF
TRBV5-1	few	TRBJ1-1	.	TGCGCCAGCAGCTTGGAGCCAGGGGCGGGCACTGAAGCTTTCTTT	CASSLEPGAGTEAFF
TRBV21-1	.	TRBJ1-1	.	TGTGCCAGCAGCCGGGACAGGCCCCCGGAGGCTGAAGCTTTCTTT	CASSRDRPPEAEAFF
TRBV6-6	.	TRBJ1-4	TRBD1	TGTGCCAGCAGTTTGACGACAGGGCTTGAAAAACTGTTTTTT	CASSLTTGLEKLFF
TRBV19	.	TRBJ2-7	TRBD1	TGTGCCAGTAGCGCTGGGACAGGGGTCCGCTACGAGCAGTACTTC	CASSAGTGVRYEQYF
TRBV6-6	.	TRBJ1-1	TRBD1	TGTGCCAGCAGTTTCCCAGGGGGCGTGAACACTGAAGCTTTCTTT	CASSFPGGVNTEAFF
TRBV10-2	few	TRBJ2-5	TRBD2	TGCGCCAGCAGCGGGAGCGGGGGAGGGCAAGAGACCCAGTACTTC	CASSGSGGGQETQYF
TRBV19	.	TRBJ2-1	TRBD1	TGTGCCAGTCGGAAGGCGGGACAGGCCTACAATGAGCAGTTCTTC	CASRKAGQAYNEQFF
TRBV7-2	.	TRBJ2-5	TRBD2	TGTGCCAGCGGCGGACTAGCCGAGACCCAGTACTTC	CASGGLAETQYF
TRBV7-6	.	TRBJ2-5	.	TGTGCCAGCAGCCCCGGCGGGACTGGAGAGACCCAGTACTTC	CASSPGGTGETQYF
TRBV11-2	.	TRBJ1-6	.	TGTGCCAGCAACTACGGGGGATACTATAATTCACCCCTCCACTTT	CASNYGGYYNSPLHF
TRBV6-6	.	TRBJ1-1	TRBD1	TGTGCCAGCAGTTACGGCAAGCGACAGGGGGCGGGAGGGGCTTTCTTT	CASSYGKRQGAGGAFF
TRBV10-3	few	TRBJ1-2	.	TGTGCCATCAGTGATGGAGTCTATGGCTACACCTTC	CAISDGVYGYTF
TRBV7-9	.	TRBJ1-1	.	TGTGCCAGCAGCTCGTCGTTACTCGAGCAGGGTAACACTGAAGCTTTCTTT	CASSSSLLEQGNTEAFF
TRBV7-9	.	TRBJ2-3	.	TGTGCCAGCAGCTTAGCGGAGGGAGGTACGCAGTATTTT	CASSLAEGGTQYF
TRBV7-3	.	TRBJ2-7	.	TGTGCCAGCAGCCCCTATACTGGCAGGGGATACGAGCAGTACTTC	CASSPYTGRGYEQYF
TRBV5-6	.	TRBJ1-5	TRBD1	TGTGCCAGCAGCTTGGGGACAGGGGGCGGTCAGCCCCAGCATTTT	CASSLGTGGGQPQHF
TRBV27	.	TRBJ1-1	.	TGTGCCAGCAGTTCCTCCCACAGAAACACTGAAGCTTTCTTT	CASSSSHRNTEAFF
TRBV18	.	TRBJ1-4	.	TGTGCCAGCTCACCAGGGCATAATGAAAAACTGTTTTTT	CASSPGHNEKLFF
TRBV6-1	.	TRBJ1-5	TRBD1	TGTGCCAGCAGTGAGGGACAGGGGGCACAGCCCCAGCATTTT	CASSEGQGAQPQHF
TRBV6-5	.	TRBJ2-7	TRBD1	TGTGCCAGCAGTTATGGTGGGGGACAGGGGTACGAGCAGTACTTC	CASSYGGGQGYEQYF
TRBV5-4	.	TRBJ2-7	TRBD1	TGTGCCAGCAGCGCGGACAGGGGCGAGCAGTACTTC	CASSADRGEQYF
TRBV5-1	.	TRBJ2-3	TRBD2	TGCGCCAGCAGCTTGGGACTGGGGGGGGTGAGGGCAGATACGCAGTATTTT	CASSLGLGGVRADTQYF
TRBV6-5	.	TRBJ2-5	.	TGTGCCAGCGGGCCTTGGGCAGGTCAGACCCAGTACTTC	CASGPWAGQTQYF
TRBV4-1	.	TRBJ1-5	.	TGCGCCAGCAGCAAAACAGGCGGTAGGGAGCCCCAGCATTTT	CASSKTGGREPQHF
TRBV13	.	TRBJ2-7	.	TGTGCCAGCAGCTTAGGGGGGGGCGAGCAGTACTTC	CASSLGGGEQYF
TRBV6-1	.	TRBJ2-2	TRBD2	TGTGCCAGCAGTGAAGGGGGACTAGCGGGGGGACGCACCGGGGAGCTGTTTTTT	CASSEGGLAGGRTGELFF
TRBV7-8	few	TRBJ2-1	TRBD2	TGTGCCAGCAGTCCCCCGGGCGGGACTAGCGCCTACAATGAGCAGTTCTTC	CASSPPGGTSAYNEQFF
TRBV5-4	few	TRBJ2-5	.	TGTGCCAGCAGACAGGACAGCGAAGAGACCCAGTACTTC	CASRQDSEETQYF
TRBV27	.	TRBJ2-7	TRBD2	TGTGCCAGCACCCCGACTAGCGGGGGGTACGAGCAGTACTTC	CASTPTSGGYEQYF
TRBV21-1	.	TRBJ1-5	.	TGTGCCAGCAGCAAACGGGGGTATCAGCCCCAGCATTTT	CASSKRGYQPQHF
TRBV9	.	TRBJ1-1	.	TGTGCCAGCAGCGTACGCGGGGAAGGTACTGAAGCTTTCTTT	CASSVRGEGTEAFF
TRBV5-6	.	TRBJ1-2	.	TGTGCCAGCAGCTTCCAGGGATACTACACCTTC	CASSFQGYYTF
TRBV9	.	TRBJ2-2	.	TGTGCCAGCAGCGTCCTCCAGGGAACCGGGGAGCTGTTTTTT	CASSVLQGTGELFF
TRBV7-3	.	TRBJ2-3	TRBD2	TGTGCCAGCAGCTTACGTAGCGGGGTGTTCACAGATACGCAGTATTTT	CASSLRSGVFTDTQYF
TRBV5-1	.	TRBJ1-4	.	TGCGCCAGCAGCTTGGGGGCCAGTAATGAAAAACTGTCTTTT	CASSLGASNEKLSF
TRBV6-6	.	TRBJ2-1	TRBD2	TGTGCCAGCAGTTCCACTCGGGGGGTGGGTGAGCAGTTCTTC	CASSSTRGVGEQFF
TRBV5-8	.	TRBJ1-2	TRBD1	TGTGCCAGCAGCTTGGACGGAGGACAGGGAACAAATGGCTACACCTTC	CASSLDGGQGTNGYTF
TRBV11-2	.	TRBJ2-2	TRBD1	TGTGCCAGCAGCTCATGGGACAGGGAGTCCGGGGAGCTGTTTTTT	CASSSWDRESGELFF
TRBV10-3	.	TRBJ1-5	TRBD1	TGTGCCACCCAGACAGGGGGCGAGGGCAATCAGCCCCAGCATTTT	CATQTGGEGNQPQHF
TRBV6-5	.	TRBJ2-5	.	TGTGCCAGCAGTGTAGCGGCGGGCCAAGAGACCCAGTACTTC	CASSVAAGQETQYF